These T cell receptor beta chains were read from a single sample in a study of cytomegalovirus exposure and HLA in healthy donors. Here immunoSEQ multiplex PCR was the method, and the copy in TCRdb shows in-frame clones only, minus some. This repertoire shows about 120,000 clones, 65% to 80% found once; its top ten account for less than 3.5%. The sequenced sample consisted of PBMCs. Every receptor here comes from a woman in her forties in good health and CMV-seropositive. Both conserved end residues are part of each CDR3. A D gene is named only where the DNA matches it firmly. Clone size is stated in some rows and not others, as once, few, many or a class when expanded.

TRBJ2-7 | TRBV30 | NA | NA | CAWGQGPYEQYF | TGTGCCTGGGGTCAGGGGCCCTACGAGCAGTACTTC
TRBJ2-5 | TRBV11-2 | TRBD2 | once | CASSRGASGNQETQYF | TGTGCCAGCAGCCGAGGGGCTAGCGGAAACCAAGAGACCCAGTACTTC
TRBJ2-5 | TRBV6-1 | TRBD2 | NA | CAGAGGPSWETQYF | TGTGCCGGGGCGGGAGGGCCCTCGTGGGAGACCCAGTACTTC
TRBJ1-1 | TRBV29-1 | NA | NA | CSVEWQLDTEAFF | TGCAGCGTTGAGTGGCAATTGGACACTGAAGCTTTCTTT
TRBJ2-3 | TRBV4-3 | TRBD2 | NA | CASTHGLAASVGADTQYF | TGCGCCAGTACTCACGGACTAGCGGCCTCAGTTGGGGCAGATACGCAGTATTTT
TRBJ1-5 | TRBV2 | NA | NA | CASSETVGVVNQPQHF | TGTGCCAGCAGTGAAACTGTAGGGGTGGTCAATCAGCCCCAGCATTTT
TRBJ1-3 | TRBV2 | NA | NA | CASSDDRNTNRGNTIYF | TGTGCCAGCAGTGACGACAGGAACACAAATCGCGGAAACACCATATATTTT
TRBJ2-5 | TRBV7-9 | TRBD1 | NA | CASSLDPGQGRETQYF | TGTGCCAGCAGCTTAGATCCTGGACAGGGAAGGGAGACCCAGTACTTC
TRBJ2-7 | TRBV29-1 | TRBD1 | NA | CSVDDLGQGGEQYF | TGCAGCGTTGACGATTTAGGACAGGGAGGCGAGCAGTACTTC
TRBJ2-7 | TRBV6-6 | TRBD2 | NA | CASSYGTSGTKEQYF | TGTGCCAGCAGTTACGGGACTAGCGGGACTAAAGAGCAGTACTTC
TRBJ2-1 | TRBV27 | NA | NA | CATRDGGHHNEQFF | TGTGCCACCCGGGACGGGGGGCACCACAATGAGCAGTTCTTC
TRBJ1-6 | TRBV6-1 | TRBD1 | once | CASSQRTGESPLHF | TGTGCCAGCAGTCAGAGGACAGGGGAATCACCCCTCCACTTT
TRBJ2-5 | TRBV2 | TRBD2 | NA | CASSGTSGSQETQYF | TGTGCCAGCAGTGGGACTAGCGGGAGCCAAGAGACCCAGTACTTC
TRBJ1-6 | TRBV19 | TRBD1 | once | CASSRGMTGSNSPLHF | TGTGCCAGTAGCCGGGGGATGACAGGGAGCAATTCACCCCTCCACTTT
TRBJ2-5 | TRBV5-6 | NA | NA | CASRDSPKETQYF | TGTGCCAGCAGGGACAGCCCCAAAGAGACCCAGTACTTC
TRBJ1-1 | TRBV29-1 | NA | NA | CSAGGGSSTEAFF | TGCAGCGCCGGGGGAGGGAGTTCTACTGAAGCTTTCTTT
TRBJ2-7 | TRBV7-8 | TRBD2 | few | CASSFQTSGGTYEQYF | TGTGCCAGCAGCTTCCAGACTAGCGGGGGCACCTACGAGCAGTACTTC
TRBJ1-2 | TRBV5-4 | NA | NA | CASSLTGFAYGYTF | TGTGCCAGCAGCCTTACAGGGTTCGCCTATGGCTACACCTTC
TRBJ2-7 | TRBV7-6 | NA | once | CASSSLGTQTYEQYF | TGTGCCAGCAGCTCCCTCGGGACTCAGACCTACGAGCAGTACTTC
TRBJ2-1 | TRBV6-5 | TRBD2 | few | CASSYSGSGGYNEQFF | TGTGCCAGCAGTTACTCGGGAAGCGGGGGTTACAATGAGCAGTTCTTC
TRBJ1-6 | TRBV10-2 | NA | NA | CASRETRGANSPLHF | TGCGCCAGCAGGGAAACTCGGGGGGCTAATTCACCCCTCCACTTT
TRBJ1-2 | TRBV5-8 | NA | few | CASSLGAGESYGYTF | TGTGCCAGCAGCTTGGGGGCAGGGGAGAGCTATGGCTACACCTTC
TRBJ2-7 | TRBV29-1 | NA | NA | CSVEDDRLSYEQYF | TGCAGCGTTGAAGATGACCGACTAAGCTACGAGCAGTACTTC
TRBJ2-7 | TRBV11-2 | NA | NA | CASSVRGAYEQYF | TGTGCCAGCAGCGTCAGGGGCGCCTACGAGCAGTACTTC
TRBJ1-5 | TRBV4-3 | NA | NA | CASSQEAARDQPQHF | TGCGCCAGCAGCCAAGAGGCGGCACGAGATCAGCCCCAGCATTTT
TRBJ2-7 | TRBV4-3 | NA | NA | CASSQVSRNSYEQYF | TGCGCCAGCAGCCAAGTCAGCAGGAACTCCTACGAGCAGTACTTC
TRBJ1-1 | TRBV5-1 | TRBD1 | NA | CASSRDRSNTEAFF | TGCGCCAGCAGCCGGGACAGGTCGAACACTGAAGCTTTCTTT